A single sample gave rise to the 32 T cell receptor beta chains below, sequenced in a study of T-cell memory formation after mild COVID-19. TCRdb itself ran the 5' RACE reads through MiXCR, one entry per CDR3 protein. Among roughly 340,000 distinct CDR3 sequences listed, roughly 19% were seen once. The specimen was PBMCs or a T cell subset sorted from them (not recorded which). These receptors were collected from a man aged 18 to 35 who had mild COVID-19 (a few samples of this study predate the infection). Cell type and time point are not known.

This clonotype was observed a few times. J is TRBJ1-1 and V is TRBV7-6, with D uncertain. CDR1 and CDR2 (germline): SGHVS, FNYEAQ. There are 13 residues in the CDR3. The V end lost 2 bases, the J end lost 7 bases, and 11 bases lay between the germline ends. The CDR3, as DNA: TGTGCCAGCAGCTTATCGACACCATATGAAGCTTTCTTT. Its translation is CASSLSTPYEAFF.

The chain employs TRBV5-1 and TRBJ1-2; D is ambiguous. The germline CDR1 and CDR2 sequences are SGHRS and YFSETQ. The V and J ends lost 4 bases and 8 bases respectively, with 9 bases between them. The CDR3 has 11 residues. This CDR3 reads CASSDSRGYTF. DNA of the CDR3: TGCGCCAGCAGCGACTCCCGGGGCTACACCTTC.

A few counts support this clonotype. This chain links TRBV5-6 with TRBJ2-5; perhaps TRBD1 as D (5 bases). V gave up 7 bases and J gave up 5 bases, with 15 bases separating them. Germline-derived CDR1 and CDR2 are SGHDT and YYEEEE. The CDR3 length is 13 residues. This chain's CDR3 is CASLHRSRETQYF. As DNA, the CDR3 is TGTGCCAGCCTACACAGGTCGCGGGAGACCCAGTACTTC.

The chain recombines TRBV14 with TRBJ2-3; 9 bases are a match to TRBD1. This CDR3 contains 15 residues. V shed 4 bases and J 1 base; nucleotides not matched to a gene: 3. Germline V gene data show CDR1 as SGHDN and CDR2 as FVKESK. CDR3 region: CASSLRDRGTDTQYF. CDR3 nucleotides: TGTGCCAGCAGCCTCCGGGACAGGGGCACAGATACGCAGTATTTT. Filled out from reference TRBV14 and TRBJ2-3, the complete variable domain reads EAGVTQFPSHSVIEKGQTVTLRCDPISGHDNLYWYRRVMGKEIKFLLHFVKESKQDESGMPNNRFLAERTGGTYSTLKVQPAELEDSGVYFCASSLRDRGTDTQYFGPGTRLTVL.

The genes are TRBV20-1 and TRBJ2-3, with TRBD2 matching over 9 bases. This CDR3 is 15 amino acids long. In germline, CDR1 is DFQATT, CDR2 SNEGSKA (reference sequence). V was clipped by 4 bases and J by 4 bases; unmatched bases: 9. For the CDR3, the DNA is TGCAGTGCTACGTCGGTTAGCGGGGGAGCAGATACGCAGTATTTT. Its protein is CSATSVSGGADTQYF.

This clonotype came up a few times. The CDR3 sequence is CASSLFQFTGTKSETQYF. CDR3 coding DNA: TGTGCCAGCAGTTTATTCCAGTTTACCGGGACAAAGAGCGAGACCCAGTACTTC. This sequence joins TRBV28 and TRBJ2-5; perhaps TRBD1 as D (6 bases). The germline V and J ends were trimmed by 1 base and 5 bases, with 23 bases remaining between them. The CDR3 sequence is 18 residues long. Germline V gives CDR1 MDHEN, CDR2 SYDVKM.

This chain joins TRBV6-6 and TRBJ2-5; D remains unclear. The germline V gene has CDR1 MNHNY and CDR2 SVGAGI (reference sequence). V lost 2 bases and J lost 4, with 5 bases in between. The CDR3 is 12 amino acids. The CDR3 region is CASSYTIETQYF. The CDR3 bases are TGTGCCAGCAGTTACACAATAGAGACCCAGTACTTC.

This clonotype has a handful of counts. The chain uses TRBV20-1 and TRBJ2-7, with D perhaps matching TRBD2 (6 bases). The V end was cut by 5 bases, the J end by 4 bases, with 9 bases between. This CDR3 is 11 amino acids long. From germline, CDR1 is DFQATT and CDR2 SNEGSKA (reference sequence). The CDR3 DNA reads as TGCAGTGCTTTAGCGGCGTACGAGCAGTACTTC. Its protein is CSALAAYEQYF.

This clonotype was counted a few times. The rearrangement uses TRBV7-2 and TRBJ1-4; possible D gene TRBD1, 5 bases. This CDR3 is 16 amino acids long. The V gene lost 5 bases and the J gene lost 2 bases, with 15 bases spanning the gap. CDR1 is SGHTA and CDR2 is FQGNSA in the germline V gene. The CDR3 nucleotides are TGTGCCAGCAGCGGGGCCGGGAGCCGCACTAATGAAAAACTGTTTTTT. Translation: CASSGAGSRTNEKLFF.

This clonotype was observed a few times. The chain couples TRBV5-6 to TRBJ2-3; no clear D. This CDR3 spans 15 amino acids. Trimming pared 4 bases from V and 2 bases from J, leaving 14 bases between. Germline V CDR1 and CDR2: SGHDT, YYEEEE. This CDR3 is CASSPSDRYTDTQYF. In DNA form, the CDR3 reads TGTGCCAGCAGCCCCTCGGACCGGTACACAGATACGCAGTATTTT.

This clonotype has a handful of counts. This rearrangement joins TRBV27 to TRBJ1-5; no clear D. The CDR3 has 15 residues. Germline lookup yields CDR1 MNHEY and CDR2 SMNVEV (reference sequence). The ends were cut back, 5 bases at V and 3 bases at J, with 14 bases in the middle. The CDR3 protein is CASSPGSFSNQPQHF. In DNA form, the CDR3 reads TGTGCCAGCAGTCCGGGCTCCTTCTCCAATCAGCCCCAGCATTTT.

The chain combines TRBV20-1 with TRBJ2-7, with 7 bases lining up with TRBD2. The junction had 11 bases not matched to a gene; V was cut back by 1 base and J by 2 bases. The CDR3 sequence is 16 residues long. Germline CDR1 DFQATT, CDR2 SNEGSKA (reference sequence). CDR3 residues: CSARAGTTETPYEQYF. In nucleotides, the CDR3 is TGCAGTGCTAGAGCCGGGACTACCGAAACCCCCTACGAGCAGTACTTC.

The CDR3 protein is CAIWDNRYSNQPQHF. CDR3 bases: TGTGCCATTTGGGACAACCGTTATAGCAATCAGCCCCAGCATTTT. This chain links TRBV10-3 with TRBJ1-5; TRBD1 might be the D (6 bases). CDR3 size: 15 residues. The V end was cut by 9 bases, the J end by 0 bases, with 15 bases between. The germline V gene encodes CDR1 ENHRY and CDR2 SYGVKD.

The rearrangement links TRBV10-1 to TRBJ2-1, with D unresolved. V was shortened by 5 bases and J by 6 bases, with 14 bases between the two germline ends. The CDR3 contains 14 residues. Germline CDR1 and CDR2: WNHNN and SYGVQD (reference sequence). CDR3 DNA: TGCGCCAGCAGTCCAACCCCGTCCGGCAATGAGCAGTTCTTC. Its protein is CASSPTPSGNEQFF.

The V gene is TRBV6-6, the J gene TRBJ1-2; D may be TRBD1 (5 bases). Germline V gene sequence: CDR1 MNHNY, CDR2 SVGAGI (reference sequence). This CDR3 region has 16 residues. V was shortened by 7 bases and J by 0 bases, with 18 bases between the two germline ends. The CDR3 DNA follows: TGTGCCAGCACGGCAAGACAAGGGACTTCTAACTATGGCTACACCTTC. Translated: CASTARQGTSNYGYTF.

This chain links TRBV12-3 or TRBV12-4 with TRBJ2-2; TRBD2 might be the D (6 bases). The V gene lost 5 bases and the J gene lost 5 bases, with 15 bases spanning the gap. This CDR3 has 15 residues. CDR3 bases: TGTGCCAGCAGTAAACAGGTGGAGGGGACCGGGGAGCTGTTTTTT. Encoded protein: CASSKQVEGTGELFF.

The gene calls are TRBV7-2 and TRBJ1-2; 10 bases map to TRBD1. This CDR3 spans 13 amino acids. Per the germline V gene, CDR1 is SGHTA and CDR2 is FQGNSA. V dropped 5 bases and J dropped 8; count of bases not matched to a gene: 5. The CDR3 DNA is TGTGCCAGCAGCGGAGGGACAGGGGAAGGCTACACCTTC. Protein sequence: CASSGGTGEGYTF. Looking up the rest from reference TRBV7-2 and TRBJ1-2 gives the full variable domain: GAGVSQSPSNKVTEKGKDVELRCDPISGHTALYWYRQSLGQGLEFLIYFQGNSAPDKSGLPSDRFSAERTGGSVSTLTIQRTQQEDSAVYLCASSGGTGEGYTFGSGTRLTVV.

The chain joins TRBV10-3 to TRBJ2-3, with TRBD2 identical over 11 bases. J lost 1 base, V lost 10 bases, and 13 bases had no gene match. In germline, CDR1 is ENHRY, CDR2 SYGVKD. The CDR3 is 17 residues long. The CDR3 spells CATRAITSGGRTDTQYF. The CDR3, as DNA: TGTGCCACTAGGGCGATAACTAGCGGGGGTCGCACAGATACGCAGTATTTT.

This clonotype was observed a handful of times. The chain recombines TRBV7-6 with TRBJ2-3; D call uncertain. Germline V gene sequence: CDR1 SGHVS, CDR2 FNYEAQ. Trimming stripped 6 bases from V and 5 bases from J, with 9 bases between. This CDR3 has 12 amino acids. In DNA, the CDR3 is TGTGCCAGCAGATCCCTTGGAGATACGCAGTATTTT. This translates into CASRSLGDTQYF.

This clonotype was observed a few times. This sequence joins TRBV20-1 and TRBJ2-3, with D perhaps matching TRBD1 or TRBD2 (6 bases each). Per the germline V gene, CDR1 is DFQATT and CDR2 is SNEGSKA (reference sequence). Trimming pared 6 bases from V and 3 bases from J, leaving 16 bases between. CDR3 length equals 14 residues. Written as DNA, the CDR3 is TGCAGTGCCCCGGAAGGGGGGCAAACAGATACGCAGTATTTT. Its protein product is CSAPEGGQTDTQYF.

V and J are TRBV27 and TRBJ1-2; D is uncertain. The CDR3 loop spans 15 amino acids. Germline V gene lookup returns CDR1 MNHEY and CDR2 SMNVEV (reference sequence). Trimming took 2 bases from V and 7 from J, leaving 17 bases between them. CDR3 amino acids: CASSLTRRTPGGYTF. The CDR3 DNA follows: TGTGCCAGCAGTTTAACCCGACGAACGCCGGGTGGCTACACCTTC.

The CDR3 reads CASSISDLHTQYF. CDR3 bases: TGTGCCAGCAGCATTTCCGATCTCCATACGCAGTATTTT. V gene TRBV7-2 combines with J gene TRBJ2-3; no reliable D call. Trimming took 5 bases from V and 7 from J, leaving 13 bases between them. This CDR3 is built from 13 residues. Germline V CDR1 and CDR2: SGHTA, FQGNSA.

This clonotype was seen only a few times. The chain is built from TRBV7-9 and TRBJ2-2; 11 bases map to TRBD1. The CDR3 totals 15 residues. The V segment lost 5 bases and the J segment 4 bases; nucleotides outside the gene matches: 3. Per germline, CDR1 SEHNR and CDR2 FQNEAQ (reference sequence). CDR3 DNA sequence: TGTGCCAGCAGCAGGACAGGGGGCGGCACCGGGGAGCTGTTTTTT. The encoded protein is CASSRTGGGTGELFF.

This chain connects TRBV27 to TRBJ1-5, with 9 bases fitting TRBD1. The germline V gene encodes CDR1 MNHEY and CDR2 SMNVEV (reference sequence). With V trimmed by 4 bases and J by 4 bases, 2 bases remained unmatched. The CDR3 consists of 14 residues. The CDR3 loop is CASSSGTGNQPQHF. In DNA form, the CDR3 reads TGTGCCAGCAGTTCCGGGACAGGGAATCAGCCCCAGCATTTT.

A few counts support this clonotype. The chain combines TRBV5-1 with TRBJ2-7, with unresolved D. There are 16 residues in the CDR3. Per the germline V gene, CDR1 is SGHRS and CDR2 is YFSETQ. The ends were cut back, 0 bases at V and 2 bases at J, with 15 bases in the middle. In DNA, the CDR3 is TGCGCCAGCAGCTTGGTCTCTCGGAGCTCCCCCTACGAGCAGTACTTC. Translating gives CASSLVSRSSPYEQYF.

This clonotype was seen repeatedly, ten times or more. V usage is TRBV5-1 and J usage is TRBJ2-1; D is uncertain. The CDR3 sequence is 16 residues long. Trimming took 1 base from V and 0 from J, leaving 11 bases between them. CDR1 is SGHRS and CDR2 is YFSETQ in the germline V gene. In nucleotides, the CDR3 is TGCGCCAGCAGCTTGATGCGTCTAGACTCCTACAATGAGCAGTTCTTC. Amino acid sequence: CASSLMRLDSYNEQFF.

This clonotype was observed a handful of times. CDR3: CASSLGTPSNQPQHF. The CDR3 region has the DNA TGTGCCAGCAGCCTTGGGACACCTAGCAATCAGCCCCAGCATTTT. The V call is TRBV7-9, the J call TRBJ1-5, with a tentative D call TRBD1 (6 bases). Germline V gene data show CDR1 as SEHNR and CDR2 as FQNEAQ (reference sequence). V was cut by 5 bases and J by 0 bases, with 11 bases left in between. The CDR3 has 15 residues.

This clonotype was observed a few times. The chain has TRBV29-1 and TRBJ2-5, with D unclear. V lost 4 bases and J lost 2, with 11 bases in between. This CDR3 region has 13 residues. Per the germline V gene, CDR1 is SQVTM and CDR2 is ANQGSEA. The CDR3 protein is CSVAKVIQETQYF. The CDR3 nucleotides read TGCAGCGTTGCCAAGGTGATACAAGAGACCCAGTACTTC. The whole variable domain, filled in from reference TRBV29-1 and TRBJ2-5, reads SAVISQKPSRDICQRGTSLTIQCQVDSQVTMMFWYRQQPGQSLTLIATANQGSEATYESGFVIDKFPISRPNLTFSTLTVSNMSPEDSSIYLCSVAKVIQETQYFGPGTRLLVL.

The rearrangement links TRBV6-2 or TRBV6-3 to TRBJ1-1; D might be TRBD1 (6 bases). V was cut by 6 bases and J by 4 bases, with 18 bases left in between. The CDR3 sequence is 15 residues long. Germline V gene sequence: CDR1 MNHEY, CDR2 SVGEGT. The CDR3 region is CASSHPARGVTEAFF. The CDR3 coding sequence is TGTGCCAGCAGCCACCCCGCCAGGGGAGTCACTGAAGCTTTCTTT.

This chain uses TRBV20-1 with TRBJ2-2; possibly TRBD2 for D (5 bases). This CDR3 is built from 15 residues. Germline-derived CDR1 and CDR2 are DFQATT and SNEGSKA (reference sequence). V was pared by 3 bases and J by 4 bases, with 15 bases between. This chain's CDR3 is CSASLLSSPTGELFF. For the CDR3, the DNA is TGCAGTGCTAGTTTGCTTTCTAGCCCCACCGGGGAGCTGTTTTTT.

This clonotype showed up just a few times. CDR3 sequence: CASSSDRISYGYTF. The DNA of the CDR3 is TGCGCCAGCAGCTCCGACAGAATATCCTATGGCTACACCTTC. The chain carries TRBV5-1 and TRBJ1-2; a possible D gene is TRBD1 (5 bases). From germline, CDR1 is SGHRS and CDR2 YFSETQ. There are 14 residues in the CDR3. Trimming took off 3 bases at V and 4 bases at J, with 13 bases between the two ends. The whole variable domain, remainder taken from reference TRBV5-1 and TRBJ1-2, is KAGVTQTPRYLIKTRGQQVTLSCSPISGHRSVSWYQQTPGQGLQFLFEYFSETQRNKGNFPGRFSGRQFSNSRSEMNVSTLELGDSALYLCASSSDRISYGYTFGSGTRLTVV.

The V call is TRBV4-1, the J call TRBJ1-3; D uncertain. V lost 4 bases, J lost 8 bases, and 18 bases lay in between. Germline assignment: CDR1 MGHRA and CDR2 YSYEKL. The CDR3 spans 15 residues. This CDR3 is CASSLREKGTDTIYF. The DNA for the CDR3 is TGCGCCAGCAGCCTCCGGGAGAAGGGAACGGACACCATATATTTT.